This T cell receptor (beta chain) is drawn from a study of PD-L1 blockade in urothelial cancer (dated by TCRdb to about 2017). Describing the broader study: Every patient began therapy in the mid-2010s and was given atezolizumab 1,200 mg intravenously every 3 weeks. Durable clinical benefit was defined as progression-free survival longer than 6 months, and TCR features were also tested against progression-free and overall survival. Patients had an ECOG performance status of 0 or 1 and had received between 0 and 3 prior chemotherapy regimens. A median of about 150,000 T cells and roughly 80,000 unique TCRs was obtained from blood samples, and a median clonality of around 0.08 was observed. An exploratory multi-omic analysis was conducted of the somatic, immune and clinical correlates of response to PD-L1 blockade with atezolizumab in urothelial cancer. Durable clinical benefit was achieved by nine patients and was not achieved by 20 patients. Blood samples were analyzed at 3 weeks after treatment start (second dose) and at 6 weeks after treatment start. Pretreatment blood TCR-seq was available for under 35 patients, at least one posttreatment blood collection was obtained for about 24 patients, and tumor TCR-seq was available for about 24 patients. About 85% of the 29 patients were males with bladder-origin urothelial cancer, and about 65% of the roughly 30 reported a prior smoking history. In the same patients who had TCR sequencing, pretreatment tumors also underwent whole exome sequencing and RNA sequencing. Pretreatment tumor samples, along with matched peripheral blood collected serially before and after atezolizumab treatment, underwent TCR sequencing.

The V and J ends are trimmed by 7 bases and 5 bases, leaving 11 bases between them. There are 12 amino acids in the CDR3, from cysteine to phenylalanine inclusive. The DNA shown is the 36-base CDR3, in frame from base 1. Per the germline V gene (reference sequence), LNHDA is the CDR1 and SQIVND is the CDR2. The time point label here, explained by the study, means: peripheral blood 6 weeks after treatment start. The cohort comprised nearly 30 patients with locally advanced or metastatic urothelial carcinoma treated at Memorial Sloan Kettering on a trial protocol. Peripheral blood mononuclear cells were collected from each patient pretreatment and during treatment, giving between 1 and 8 total time points per patient. The Qiagen DNeasy Blood extraction kit was used to purify genomic DNA from total PBMCs and tumor samples. Collected pretreatment and during treatment, PBMCs were isolated and stored as previously described.

The investigation overall reported the following: A pretreatment peripheral blood TCR clonality below the median was linked to improved progression-free and overall survival. Greater expansion of tumor-associated TCR clones in peripheral blood 3 weeks after the start of treatment was observed in patients with durable benefit (n of about 24, p = 0.022). Small sample size (n ≈ 28) and many exploratory analyses mean the results are intended to be hypothesis-generating.

About this clone: Its specific antigen is unknown. Base qualities are missing; no much larger clone stands one base away.

Each PCR received spiked-in synthetic TCR analog templates so that absolute template abundance could be estimated from read counts. TCRbeta CDR3 regions were amplified from genomic DNA with bias-controlled V and J gene primers using the immunoSEQ assay. Sequencing of rearranged TCRbeta segments was done at approximately 20X coverage. Regarding the original processing steps: Sequencing errors were corrected by clustering and CDR3s were annotated against IMGT to assign V, D and J genes. Downstream analyses used only productive TCRbeta rearrangements, leaving out any out-of-frame or stop-codon sequences. To compute clonality, Shannon entropy was normalized by the log of the number of unique productive sequences and then subtracted from one. Fisher's exact test with Benjamini-Hochberg correction, using a cutoff of adjusted p below 0.01, was how clones that differed between time points or between blood and tumor were identified. TCRdb retrieved this table from immuneACCESS and kept in-frame rearrangements only. Not all clones are present; in checked studies, unresolved V genes account for under half, and no reason is known for the remainder. D and trimming were read from the DNA, whereas the V and J calls and clone size are those reported in that table. The sample table contains under 70,000 clones; only one count was recorded for 88% of them. The ten top clones hold 10% to 12% of the sample.

The receptor was isolated from a man aged 60 to 75 with urothelial cancer. The source material was PBMCs, sampled around atezolizumab (anti-PD-L1) treatment. The V and J genes are TRBV19 and TRBJ2-5; a weak D assignment points to TRBD1 (7 bases agree). The nucleotides read TGTGCCAGTACCAGGGGGGACGAGACCCAGTACTTC. Protein translation: CASTRGDETQYF. Reference TRBV19 and TRBJ2-5 genes cover what lies past the CDR3, so the full variable domain is DGGITQSPKYLFRKEGQNVTLSCEQNLNHDAMYWYRQDPGQGLRLIYYSQIVNDFQKGDIAEGYSVSREKKESFPLTVTSAQKNPTAFYLCASTRGDETQYFGPGTRLLVL.